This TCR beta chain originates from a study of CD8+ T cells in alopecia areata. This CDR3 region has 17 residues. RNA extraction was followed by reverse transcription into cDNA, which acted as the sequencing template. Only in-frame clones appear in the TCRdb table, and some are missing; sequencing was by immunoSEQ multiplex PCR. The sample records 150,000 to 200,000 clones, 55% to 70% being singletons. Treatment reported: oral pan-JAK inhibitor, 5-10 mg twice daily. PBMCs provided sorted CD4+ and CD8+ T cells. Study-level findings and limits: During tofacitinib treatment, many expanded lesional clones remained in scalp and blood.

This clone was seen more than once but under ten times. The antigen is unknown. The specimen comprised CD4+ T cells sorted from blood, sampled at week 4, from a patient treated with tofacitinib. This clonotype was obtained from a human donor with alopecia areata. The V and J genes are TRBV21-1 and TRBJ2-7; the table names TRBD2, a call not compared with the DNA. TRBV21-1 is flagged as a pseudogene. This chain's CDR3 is CASSQEEARAETYEQYF. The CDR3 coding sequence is TGTGCCAGCAGCCAGGAGGAGGCCAGAGCAGAAACCTACGAGCAGTACTTC.